This T cell receptor (beta chain) came from a study of molecular identifiers for immune sequencing clone quantification. Study-wide results and limits: Spiked TCR RNA from one Jurkat cell reportedly showed up when mixed among 950,000 to 1,000,000 naive cells.

Trimming pared 3 bases from V and 4 bases from J, leaving 10 bases between. The CDR3 spans 14 residues. Germline V lookup: CDR1 SNHLY, CDR2 FYNNEI. This clonotype was observed at least ten times. Antigen unknown. TCRdb re-called the PCR reads with MiXCR, one entry per CDR3 protein. The sample carries roughly 100,000 distinct CDR3 sequences, under 40% recorded once. The sequencing input was naive CD8+ T cells from blood, with Jurkat cell RNA spiked in. Subset given: FACS-sorted CD8+CD4-CCR7+CD45RA+ naive T cells. The chain combines TRBV2 with TRBJ1-5; D may be TRBD1 (5 bases). This clonotype was obtained from a human donor in good health. Some libraries in this study had Jurkat cell RNA spiked in. The CDR3 spells CASSDTGRNQPQHF. The CDR3 coding sequence is TGTGCCAGCAGTGATACAGGCCGGAATCAGCCCCAGCATTTT.